Listed here are 10 T cell receptor beta chains from one sample, sequenced in a study of T-cell reconstitution after alpha-beta-depleted transplantation in children. Preparation of the TCRbeta library used unique molecular identifiers. TCRdb analysed the PCR reads with MiXCR anew, one entry per CDR3 protein. This table has about 610,000 distinct CDR3 sequences, roughly a tenth appearing once. Specimen: PBMCs from the stem cell graft donor, collected from the stem cell graft. These receptors were obtained from a human donor who donated a stem cell graft to a child with acute myeloid leukemia.

This clonotype came up a few times. The CDR3 loop reads CASSNKAGPQYF. Here the CDR3 DNA reads TGTGCCAGCAGCAATAAGGCGGGACCCCAGTACTTC. This chain uses TRBV7-9 with TRBJ2-7, with D perhaps TRBD2 (6 bases). The CDR3 extends over 12 amino acids. Germline V gene lookup returns CDR1 SEHNR and CDR2 FQNEAQ (reference sequence). Deletions cut 5 bases from V and 10 bases from J, with 15 bases between.

This clonotype was counted between two and nine times. V usage is TRBV5-1 and J usage is TRBJ2-1, with TRBD1 identical over 7 bases. This CDR3 comprises 15 residues. J gave up 2 bases and V 4 bases, and 6 bases lay outside the gene matches. Germline lookup yields CDR1 SGHRS and CDR2 YFSETQ. The CDR3 loop reads CASSPGQLTYNEQFF. The CDR3 region has the DNA TGCGCCAGCAGCCCGGGACAGTTAACCTACAATGAGCAGTTCTTC.

The sample holds a few counts of this clonotype. This chain connects TRBV15 to TRBJ1-3; D uncertain. The V end lost 1 base, the J end lost 2 bases, and 15 bases lay between the germline ends. This CDR3 has 17 residues. Germline loops: CDR1 LNHNV, CDR2 YYDKDF (reference sequence). The CDR3 protein is CATSRGFREETGNTIYF. The CDR3 nucleotides are TGTGCCACCAGCAGAGGCTTTCGGGAGGAGACTGGAAACACCATATATTTT.

This clonotype was detected many times. This sequence joins TRBV6-2 or TRBV6-3 and TRBJ2-1; 8 nucleotides agree with TRBD1. The CDR3 runs 15 residues. V lost 4 bases, J lost 2 bases, and 4 bases stayed unmatched. Germline V gene data show CDR1 as MNHEY and CDR2 as SVGEGT. DNA for the CDR3: TGTGCCAGCAGTTTCGACAGGGGAGCCTACAATGAGCAGTTCTTC. Amino acid sequence: CASSFDRGAYNEQFF.

This clonotype has only a few counts. The genes are TRBV27 and TRBJ2-1, with D perhaps being TRBD1 or TRBD2 (5 bases each). The CDR3 is 14 residues long. Trimming cost V 2 bases and J 7 bases, with 12 bases left between them. Germline V gives CDR1 MNHEY, CDR2 SMNVEV (reference sequence). For the CDR3, the DNA is TGTGCCAGCAGTTTAGGGACGGCACGAAATGAGCAGTTCTTC. This gives the protein CASSLGTARNEQFF.

This clonotype was seen ten or more times. This rearrangement joins TRBV11-2 to TRBJ2-7; D is uncertain. The ends were cut back, 0 bases at V and 2 bases at J, with 14 bases in the middle. CDR3 length: 16 amino acids. Germline V gene data show CDR1 as SGHAT and CDR2 as FQNNGV. Written as DNA, the CDR3 is TGTGCCAGCAGCTTAGATAGGGCTAGTCGTACCTACGAGCAGTACTTC. This codes for CASSLDRASRTYEQYF.

This clonotype was found many times. This chain connects TRBV20-1 to TRBJ1-4; TRBD1 matches at 9 bases. Germline CDR1 reads DFQATT; CDR2 reads SNEGSKA (reference sequence). J was trimmed by 6 bases and V by 3 bases; bases with no gene match: 2. The CDR3 covers 13 residues. CDR3 sequence (DNA): TGCAGTGCTAGGGACAGGGGTTATGAAAAACTGTTTTTT. Protein: CSARDRGYEKLFF.

This clonotype was counted at least ten times. The V and J genes are TRBV7-6 and TRBJ2-1; 10 bases are a match to TRBD2. CDR1 is SGHVS, CDR2 FNYEAQ, per germline. This CDR3 comprises 15 residues. The trim removed 4 bases at V and 7 bases at J, leaving 7 bases unmatched. The CDR3 reads CASSSLAGAWNEQFF. CDR3 sequence (DNA): TGTGCCAGCAGCTCCCTAGCGGGAGCCTGGAATGAGCAGTTCTTC.

The chain links TRBV27 to TRBJ1-2; 7 bases align to TRBD1. The CDR3 sequence is 12 residues long. Unmatched junction bases numbered 4, after V lost 5 bases and J lost 7 bases. The germline V gene has CDR1 MNHEY and CDR2 SMNVEV (reference sequence). CDR3 in amino acids: CASSPYRGGYTF. The CDR3 DNA is TGTGCCAGCAGTCCCTACAGGGGTGGCTACACCTTC.

This clonotype appeared a few times. The V and J genes are TRBV7-2 and TRBJ2-3; TRBD2 matches 7 bases. V dropped 3 bases and J dropped 3; count of bases not matched to a gene: 6. The CDR3 totals 15 residues. Germline CDR1 SGHTA, CDR2 FQGNSA. CDR3 residues: CASSLAGVETDTQYF. The CDR3 nucleotides read TGTGCCAGCAGCTTGGCGGGAGTGGAGACAGATACGCAGTATTTT.